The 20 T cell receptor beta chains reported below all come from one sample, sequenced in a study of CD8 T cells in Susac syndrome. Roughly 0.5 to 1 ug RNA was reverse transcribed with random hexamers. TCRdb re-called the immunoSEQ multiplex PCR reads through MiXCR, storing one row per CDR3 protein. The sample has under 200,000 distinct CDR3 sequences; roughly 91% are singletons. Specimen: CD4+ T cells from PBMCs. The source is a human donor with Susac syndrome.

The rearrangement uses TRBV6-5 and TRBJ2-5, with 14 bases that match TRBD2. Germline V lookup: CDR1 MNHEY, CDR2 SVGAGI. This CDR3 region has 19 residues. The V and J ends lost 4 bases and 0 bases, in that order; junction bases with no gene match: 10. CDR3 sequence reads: CASSSSRGTSGSNQETQYF. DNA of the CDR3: TGTGCCAGCAGTTCGTCCCGCGGGACTAGCGGGAGCAACCAAGAGACCCAGTACTTC.

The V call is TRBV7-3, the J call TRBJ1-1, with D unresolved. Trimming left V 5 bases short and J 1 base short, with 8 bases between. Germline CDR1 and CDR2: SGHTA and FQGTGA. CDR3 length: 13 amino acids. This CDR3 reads CASSQVPNTEAFF. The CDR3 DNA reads TGTGCCAGCAGCCAGGTCCCGAACACTGAAGCTTTCTTT. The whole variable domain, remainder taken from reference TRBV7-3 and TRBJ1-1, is GAGVSQTPSNKVTEKGKYVELRCDPISGHTALYWYRQSLGQGPEFLIYFQGTGAADDSGLPNDRFFAVRPEGSVSTLKIQRTERGDSAVYLCASSQVPNTEAFFGQGTRLTVV.

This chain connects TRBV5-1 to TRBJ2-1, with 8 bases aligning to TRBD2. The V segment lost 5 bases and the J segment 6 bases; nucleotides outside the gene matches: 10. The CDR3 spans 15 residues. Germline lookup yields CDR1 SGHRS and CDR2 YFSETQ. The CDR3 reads CASSLAGIRSNEQFF. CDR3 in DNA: TGCGCCAGCAGTTTAGCGGGAATAAGAAGCAATGAGCAGTTCTTC.

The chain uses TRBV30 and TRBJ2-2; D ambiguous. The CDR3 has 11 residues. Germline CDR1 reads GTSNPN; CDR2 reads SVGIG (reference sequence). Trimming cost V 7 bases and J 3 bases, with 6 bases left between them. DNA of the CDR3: TGTGCCTTTGGCTACACCGGGGAGCTGTTTTTT. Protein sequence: CAFGYTGELFF.

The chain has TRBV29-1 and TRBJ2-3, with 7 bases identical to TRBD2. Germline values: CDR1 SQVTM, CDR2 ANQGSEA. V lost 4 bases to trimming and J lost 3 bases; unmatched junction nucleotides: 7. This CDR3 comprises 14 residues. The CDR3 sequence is CSVGGGGLTDTQYF. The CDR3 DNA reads TGCAGCGTTGGTGGGGGGGGTTTGACAGATACGCAGTATTTT.

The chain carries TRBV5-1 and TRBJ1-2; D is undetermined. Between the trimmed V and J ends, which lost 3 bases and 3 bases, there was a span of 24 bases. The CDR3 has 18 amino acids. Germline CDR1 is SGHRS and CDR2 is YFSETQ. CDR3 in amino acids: CASSSDGALRGSDYGYTF. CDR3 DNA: TGCGCCAGCAGCTCCGATGGTGCCCTGAGAGGGAGTGACTATGGCTACACCTTC.

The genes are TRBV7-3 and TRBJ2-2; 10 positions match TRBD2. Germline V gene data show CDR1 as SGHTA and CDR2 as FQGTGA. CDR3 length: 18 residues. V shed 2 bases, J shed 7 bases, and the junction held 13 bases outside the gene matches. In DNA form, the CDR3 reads TGTGCCAGCAGCTTATTCTCTAGCGGGAGTAAACCTAACGGGGAGCTGTTTTTT. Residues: CASSLFSSGSKPNGELFF.

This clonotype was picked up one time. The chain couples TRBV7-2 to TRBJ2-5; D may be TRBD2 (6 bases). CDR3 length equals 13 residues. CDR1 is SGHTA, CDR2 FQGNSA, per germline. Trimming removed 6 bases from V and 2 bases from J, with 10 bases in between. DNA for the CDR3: TGTGCCAGCAGTTGGGACTGGCAAGAGACCCAGTACTTC. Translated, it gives CASSWDWQETQYF.

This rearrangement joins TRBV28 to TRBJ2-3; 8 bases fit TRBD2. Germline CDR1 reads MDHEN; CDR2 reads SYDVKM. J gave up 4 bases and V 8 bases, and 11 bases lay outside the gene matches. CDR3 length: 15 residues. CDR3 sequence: CASSKIGGAADTQYF. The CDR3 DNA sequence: TGTGCCAGCTCTAAAATCGGGGGGGCGGCAGATACGCAGTATTTT.

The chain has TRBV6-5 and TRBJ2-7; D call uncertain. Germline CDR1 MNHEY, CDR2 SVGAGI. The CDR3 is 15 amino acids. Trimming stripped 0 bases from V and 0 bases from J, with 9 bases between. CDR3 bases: TGTGCCAGCAGTTACTCAGAGGAAAACTCCTACGAGCAGTACTTC. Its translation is CASSYSEENSYEQYF.

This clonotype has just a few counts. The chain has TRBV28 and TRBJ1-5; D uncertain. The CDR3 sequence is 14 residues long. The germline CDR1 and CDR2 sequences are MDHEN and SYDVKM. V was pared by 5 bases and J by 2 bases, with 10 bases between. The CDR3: CASSHSGGNQPQHF. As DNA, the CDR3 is TGTGCCAGCAGTCACTCCGGTGGCAATCAGCCCCAGCATTTT.

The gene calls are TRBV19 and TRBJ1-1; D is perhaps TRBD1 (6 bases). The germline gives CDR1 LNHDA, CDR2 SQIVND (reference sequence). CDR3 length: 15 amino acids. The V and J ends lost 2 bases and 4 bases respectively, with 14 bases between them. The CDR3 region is CASSIPTRGGTEAFF. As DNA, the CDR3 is TGTGCCAGTAGTATACCTACGCGAGGGGGCACTGAAGCTTTCTTT.

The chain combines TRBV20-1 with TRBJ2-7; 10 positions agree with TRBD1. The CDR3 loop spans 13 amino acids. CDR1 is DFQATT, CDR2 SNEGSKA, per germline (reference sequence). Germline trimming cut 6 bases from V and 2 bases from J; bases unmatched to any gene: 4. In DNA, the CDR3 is TGCAGTGCCAACGGACAGGGGGCCTACGAGCAGTACTTC. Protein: CSANGQGAYEQYF.

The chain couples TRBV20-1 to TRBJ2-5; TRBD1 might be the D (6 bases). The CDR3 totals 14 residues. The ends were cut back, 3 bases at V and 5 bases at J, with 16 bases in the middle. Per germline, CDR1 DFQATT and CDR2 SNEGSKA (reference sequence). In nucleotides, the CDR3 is TGCAGTGCTAGCACGATGACAGGACTTGAGACCCAGTACTTC. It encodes CSASTMTGLETQYF.

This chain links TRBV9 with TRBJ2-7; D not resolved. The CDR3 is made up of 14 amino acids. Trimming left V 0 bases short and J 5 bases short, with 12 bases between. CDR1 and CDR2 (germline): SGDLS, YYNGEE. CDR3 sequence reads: CASSVGLALNEQYF. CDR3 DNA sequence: TGTGCCAGCAGCGTAGGGCTCGCCTTAAACGAGCAGTACTTC.

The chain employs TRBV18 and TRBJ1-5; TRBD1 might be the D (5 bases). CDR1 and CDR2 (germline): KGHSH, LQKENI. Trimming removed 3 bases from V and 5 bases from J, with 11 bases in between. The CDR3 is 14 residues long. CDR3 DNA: TGTGCCAGCTCACCCGGGGCAACTTATCAGCCCCAGCATTTT. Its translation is CASSPGATYQPQHF.

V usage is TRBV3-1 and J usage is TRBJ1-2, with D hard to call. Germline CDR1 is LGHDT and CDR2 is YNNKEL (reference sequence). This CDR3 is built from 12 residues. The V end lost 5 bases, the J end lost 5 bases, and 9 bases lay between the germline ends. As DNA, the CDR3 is TGTGCCAGCAGCTCAAGCCGATATGGCTACACCTTC. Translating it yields CASSSSRYGYTF. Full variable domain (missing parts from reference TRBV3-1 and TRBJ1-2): DTAVSQTPKYLVTQMGNDKSIKCEQNLGHDTMYWYKQDSKKFLKIMFSYNNKELIINETVPNRFSPKSPDKAHLNLHINSLELGDSAVYFCASSSSRYGYTFGSGTRLTVV.

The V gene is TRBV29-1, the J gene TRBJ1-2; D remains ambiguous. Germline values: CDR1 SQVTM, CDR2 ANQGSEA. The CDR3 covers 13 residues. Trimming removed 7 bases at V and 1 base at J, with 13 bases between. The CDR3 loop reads CSASPVSNYGYTF. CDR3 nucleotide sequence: TGCAGCGCCAGTCCCGTGAGTAACTATGGCTACACCTTC.

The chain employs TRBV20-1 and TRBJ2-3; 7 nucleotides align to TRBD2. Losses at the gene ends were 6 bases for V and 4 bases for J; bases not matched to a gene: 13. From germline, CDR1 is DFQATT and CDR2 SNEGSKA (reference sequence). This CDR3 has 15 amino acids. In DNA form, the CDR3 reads TGCAGTGCCCCGAGGGCGGGGGAAAGGGCAGATACGCAGTATTTT. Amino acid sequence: CSAPRAGERADTQYF.

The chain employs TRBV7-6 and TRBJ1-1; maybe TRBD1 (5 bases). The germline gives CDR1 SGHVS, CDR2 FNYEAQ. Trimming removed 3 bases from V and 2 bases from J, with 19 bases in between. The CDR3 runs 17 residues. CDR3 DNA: TGTGCCAGCAGCTTGCTCCTCCGTCAGGGACTTAACACTGAAGCTTTCTTT. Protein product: CASSLLLRQGLNTEAFF. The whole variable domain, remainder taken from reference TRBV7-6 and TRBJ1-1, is GAGVSQSPRYKVTKRGQDVALRCDPISGHVSLYWYRQALGQGPEFLTYFNYEAQQDKSGLPNDRFSAERPEGSISTLTIQRTEQRDSAMYRCASSLLLRQGLNTEAFFGQGTRLTVV.